Listed here are 9 T cell receptor beta chains from one sample, sequenced in a study of cytotoxic CD8 clonotypes in ibrutinib-treated CLL. Assay: immunoSEQ multiplex PCR; the TCRdb copy retains only in-frame clones and omits some. This table has a few hundred thousand clones, almost 80% appearing once. This sample comprised PBMCs, obtained before ibrutinib treatment. These receptors originate from a human donor with chronic lymphocytic leukemia.

The V call is TRBV2, the J call TRBJ1-4, with D perhaps matching TRBD1 (6 bases). This CDR3 region has 14 residues. Trimming pared 6 bases from V and 8 bases from J, leaving 16 bases between. CDR1 SNHLY and CDR2 FYNNEI come from the germline V gene. The CDR3 coding sequence is TGTGCCAGCAGCCAGAGGGGGAACATGGAAAAACTGTTTTTT. Amino acid sequence: CASSQRGNMEKLFF.

The rearrangement uses TRBV5-1 and TRBJ1-5; possibly TRBD1 for D (5 bases). The CDR3 is made up of 16 amino acids. Trimming shortened V by 0 bases and J by 6 bases, and 16 bases separated the two germline ends. Germline lookup yields CDR1 SGHRS and CDR2 YFSETQ. CDR3 residues: CASSLGLGGGGQPQHF. As DNA, the CDR3 is TGCGCCAGCAGCTTGGGACTCGGGGGTGGCGGTCAGCCCCAGCATTTT.

The chain is built from TRBV7-2 and TRBJ2-5; D is undetermined. There are 14 residues in the CDR3. Trimming shortened V by 1 base and J by 2 bases, and 8 bases separated the two germline ends. Germline V CDR1 and CDR2: SGHTA, FQGNSA. CDR3 sequence: CASSLGRRQETQYF. The DNA for the CDR3 is TGTGCCAGCAGCTTAGGGCGCCGGCAAGAGACCCAGTACTTC.

The genes are TRBV9 and TRBJ2-2; D is possibly TRBD2 (5 bases). This CDR3 contains 15 residues. In germline, CDR1 is SGDLS, CDR2 YYNGEE. V was clipped by 2 bases and J by 5 bases, with 13 bases between them. The CDR3 reads CASSVGGSRTGELFF. The CDR3 nucleotides are TGTGCCAGCAGCGTGGGTGGGAGTAGGACCGGGGAGCTGTTTTTT.

This clone was picked up a small number of times. This chain links TRBV5-8 with TRBJ1-2; D ambiguous. Germline V gene data show CDR1 as SGHTS and CDR2 as YDEGEE. This CDR3 region has 13 residues. The V end lost 4 bases, the J end lost 8 bases, and 15 bases lay between the germline ends. The CDR3 here is CASSPSLRSGYTF. The CDR3 DNA reads TGTGCCAGCAGCCCCAGCCTACGGTCGGGCTACACCTTC.

The rearrangement joins TRBV4-3 to TRBJ2-7; 13 nucleotides align to TRBD2. This CDR3 comprises 17 residues. Trimming cost V 3 bases and J 1 base; bases outside gene matches: 6. Germline V gene lookup returns CDR1 LGHNA and CDR2 YSLEER. CDR3 protein: CASSHGTSGVGSYEQYF. The CDR3 DNA reads as TGCGCCAGCAGCCATGGGACTAGCGGGGTCGGGTCCTACGAGCAGTACTTC.

J is TRBJ1-5 and V is TRBV7-2, with D unclear. Between the trimmed V and J ends, which lost 1 base and 4 bases, there was a span of 14 bases. The CDR3 consists of 16 residues. Per germline, CDR1 SGHTA and CDR2 FQGNSA. In DNA form, the CDR3 reads TGTGCCAGCAGCTTAGTCTTCTGGGGTCGAAATCAGCCCCAGCATTTT. It codes for CASSLVFWGRNQPQHF.

This chain joins TRBV5-6 and TRBJ2-3; D gene ambiguous. This CDR3 spans 12 amino acids. Germline CDR1 is SGHDT and CDR2 is YYEEEE. V dropped 1 base and J dropped 4 bases, with 4 bases sitting between them. The CDR3 DNA follows: TGTGCCAGCAGCTTGCACCCAGATACGCAGTATTTT. It translates to CASSLHPDTQYF.

The J gene is TRBJ2-7, the V gene TRBV6-5; 9 bases agree with TRBD1. The J segment lost 5 bases and the V segment lost 7 bases, leaving 6 bases of the junction unmatched. Germline V gene data show CDR1 as MNHEY and CDR2 as SVGAGI. This CDR3 is built from 13 residues. CDR3 in amino acids: CASTGTGWHEQYF. In nucleotides, the CDR3 is TGTGCCAGCACTGGGACAGGGTGGCACGAGCAGTACTTC.